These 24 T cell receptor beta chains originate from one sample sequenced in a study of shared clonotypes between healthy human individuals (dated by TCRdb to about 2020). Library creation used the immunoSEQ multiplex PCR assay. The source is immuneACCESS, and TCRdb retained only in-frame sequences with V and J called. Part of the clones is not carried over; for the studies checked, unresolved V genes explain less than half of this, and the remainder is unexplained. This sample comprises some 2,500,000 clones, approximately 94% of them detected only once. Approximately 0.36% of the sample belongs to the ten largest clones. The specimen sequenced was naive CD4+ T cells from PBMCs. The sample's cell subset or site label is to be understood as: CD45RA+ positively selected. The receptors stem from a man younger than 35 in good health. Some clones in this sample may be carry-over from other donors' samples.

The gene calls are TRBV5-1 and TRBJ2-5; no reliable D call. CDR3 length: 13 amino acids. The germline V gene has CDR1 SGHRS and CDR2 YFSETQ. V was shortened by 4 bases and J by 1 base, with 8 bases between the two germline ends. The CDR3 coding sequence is TGCGCCAGCAGCCCCATCCCCCAAGAGACCCAGTACTTC. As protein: CASSPIPQETQYF. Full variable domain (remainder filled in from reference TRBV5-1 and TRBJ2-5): KAGVTQTPRYLIKTRGQQVTLSCSPISGHRSVSWYQQTPGQGLQFLFEYFSETQRNKGNFPGRFSGRQFSNSRSEMNVSTLELGDSALYLCASSPIPQETQYFGPGTRLLVL.

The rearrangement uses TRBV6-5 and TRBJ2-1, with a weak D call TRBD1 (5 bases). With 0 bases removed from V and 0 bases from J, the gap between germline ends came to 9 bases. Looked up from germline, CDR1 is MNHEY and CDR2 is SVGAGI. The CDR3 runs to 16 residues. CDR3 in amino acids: CASSYSTGFSYNEQFF. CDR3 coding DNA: TGTGCCAGCAGTTACTCTACAGGCTTCTCCTACAATGAGCAGTTCTTC.

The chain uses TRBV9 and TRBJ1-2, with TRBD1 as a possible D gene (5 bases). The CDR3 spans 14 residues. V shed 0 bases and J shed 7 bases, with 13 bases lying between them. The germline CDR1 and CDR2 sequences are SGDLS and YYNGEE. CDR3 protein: CASSVEEGRGGYTF. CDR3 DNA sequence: TGTGCCAGCAGCGTAGAAGAGGGGAGGGGTGGCTACACCTTC.

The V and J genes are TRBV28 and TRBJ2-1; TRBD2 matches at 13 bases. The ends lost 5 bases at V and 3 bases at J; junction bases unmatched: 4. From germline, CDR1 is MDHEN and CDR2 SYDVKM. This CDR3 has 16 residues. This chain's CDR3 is CASSGGLAGLYNEQFF. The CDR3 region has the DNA TGTGCCAGCAGTGGGGGACTAGCGGGGCTCTACAATGAGCAGTTCTTC.

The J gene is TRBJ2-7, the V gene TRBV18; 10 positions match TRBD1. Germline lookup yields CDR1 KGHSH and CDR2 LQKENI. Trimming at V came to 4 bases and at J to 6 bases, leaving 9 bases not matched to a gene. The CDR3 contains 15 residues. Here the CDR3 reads CASSLTGTGDVEQYF. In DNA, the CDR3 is TGTGCCAGCTCACTAACCGGGACAGGGGACGTCGAGCAGTACTTC. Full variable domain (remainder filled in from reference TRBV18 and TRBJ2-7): NAGVMQNPRHLVRRRGQEARLRCSPMKGHSHVYWYRQLPEEGLKFMVYLQKENIIDESGMPKERFSAEFPKEGPSILRIQQVVRGDSAAYFCASSLTGTGDVEQYFGPGTRLTVT.

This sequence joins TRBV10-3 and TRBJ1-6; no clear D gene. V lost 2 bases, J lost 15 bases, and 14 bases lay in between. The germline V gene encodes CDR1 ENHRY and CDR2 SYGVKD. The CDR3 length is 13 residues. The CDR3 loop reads CAISEGVSSLLHF. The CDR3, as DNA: TGTGCCATCAGTGAGGGGGTGTCTAGTCTCCTCCACTTT.

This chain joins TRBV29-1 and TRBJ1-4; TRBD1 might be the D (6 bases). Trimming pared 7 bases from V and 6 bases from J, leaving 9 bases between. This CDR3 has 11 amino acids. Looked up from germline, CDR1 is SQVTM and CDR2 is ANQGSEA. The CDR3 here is CSAEGDEKLFF. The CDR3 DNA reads TGCAGCGCTGAGGGGGATGAAAAACTGTTTTTT. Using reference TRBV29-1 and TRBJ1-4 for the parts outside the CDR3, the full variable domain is SAVISQKPSRDICQRGTSLTIQCQVDSQVTMMFWYRQQPGQSLTLIATANQGSEATYESGFVIDKFPISRPNLTFSTLTVSNMSPEDSSIYLCSAEGDEKLFFGSGTQLSVL.

The CDR3 loop reads CASSNGLAPYNEQFF. CDR3 in DNA: TGTGCCAGCAGTAATGGACTAGCGCCCTACAATGAGCAGTTCTTC. The chain combines TRBV6-4 with TRBJ2-1; TRBD2 aligns across 9 bases. After removal of 5 bases from V and 2 bases from J, the junction contained 4 bases not matched to a gene. Germline loops: CDR1 MRHNA, CDR2 SNTAGT. The CDR3 totals 15 residues.

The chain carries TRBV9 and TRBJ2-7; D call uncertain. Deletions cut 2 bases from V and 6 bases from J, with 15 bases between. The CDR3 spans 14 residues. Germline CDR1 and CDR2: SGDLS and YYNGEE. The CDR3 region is CASSVGSLTTEQYF. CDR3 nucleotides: TGTGCCAGCAGCGTGGGTAGCCTCACTACCGAGCAGTACTTC.

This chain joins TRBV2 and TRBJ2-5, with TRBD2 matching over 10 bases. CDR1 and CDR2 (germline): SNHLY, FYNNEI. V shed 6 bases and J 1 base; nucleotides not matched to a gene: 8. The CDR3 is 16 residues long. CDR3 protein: CASRETSGSSQETQYF. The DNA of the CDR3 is TGTGCCAGCAGAGAGACTAGCGGGTCTAGCCAAGAGACCCAGTACTTC.

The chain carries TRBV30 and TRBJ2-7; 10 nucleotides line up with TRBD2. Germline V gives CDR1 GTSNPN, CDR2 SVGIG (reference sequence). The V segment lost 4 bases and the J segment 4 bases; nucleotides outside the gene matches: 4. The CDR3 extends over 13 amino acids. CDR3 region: CAWNLAGDYEQYF. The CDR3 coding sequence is TGTGCCTGGAATCTAGCGGGGGATTACGAGCAGTACTTC.

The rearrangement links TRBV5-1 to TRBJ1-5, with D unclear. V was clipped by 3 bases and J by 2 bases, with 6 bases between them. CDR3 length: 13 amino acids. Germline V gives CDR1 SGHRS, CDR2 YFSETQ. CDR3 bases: TGCGCCAGCAGCTCGGAAGGCAATCAGCCCCAGCATTTT. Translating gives CASSSEGNQPQHF.

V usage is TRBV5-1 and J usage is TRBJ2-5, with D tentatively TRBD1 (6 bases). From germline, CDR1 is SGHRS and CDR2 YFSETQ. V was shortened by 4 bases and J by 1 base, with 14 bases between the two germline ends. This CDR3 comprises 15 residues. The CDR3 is CASSRGNKIQETQYF. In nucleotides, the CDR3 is TGCGCCAGCAGCAGGGGGAATAAGATCCAAGAGACCCAGTACTTC.

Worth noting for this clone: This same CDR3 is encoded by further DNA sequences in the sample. The CDR3, as DNA: TGCGCCAGCAGCTTGGGCAACTCTGGGGCCAACGTCCTGACTTTC. Residues: CASSLGNSGANVLTF. The chain carries TRBV5-1 and TRBJ2-6; D is unresolved. The V gene's germline CDR1 is SGHRS and CDR2 YFSETQ. Trimming pared 0 bases from V and 0 bases from J, leaving 4 bases between. This CDR3 contains 15 residues.

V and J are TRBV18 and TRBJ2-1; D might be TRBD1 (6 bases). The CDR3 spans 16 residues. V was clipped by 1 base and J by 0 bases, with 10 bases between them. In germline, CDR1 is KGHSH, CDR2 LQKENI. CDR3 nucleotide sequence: TGTGCCAGCTCACCACTCAGGGGCTACTCCTACAATGAGCAGTTCTTC. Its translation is CASSPLRGYSYNEQFF.

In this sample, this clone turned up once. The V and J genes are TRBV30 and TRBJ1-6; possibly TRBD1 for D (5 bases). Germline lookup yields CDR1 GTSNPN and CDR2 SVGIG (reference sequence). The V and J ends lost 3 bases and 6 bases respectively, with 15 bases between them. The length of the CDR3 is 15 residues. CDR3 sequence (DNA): TGTGCCTGGAGCCGGCCGACAGCCCTTAATTCACCCCTCCACTTT. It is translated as CAWSRPTALNSPLHF.

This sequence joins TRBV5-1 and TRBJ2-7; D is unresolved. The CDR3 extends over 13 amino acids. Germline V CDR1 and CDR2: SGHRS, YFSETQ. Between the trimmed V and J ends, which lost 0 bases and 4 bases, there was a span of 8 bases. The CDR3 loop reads CASSLDKPYEQYF. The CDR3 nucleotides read TGCGCCAGCAGCTTGGACAAACCGTACGAGCAGTACTTC.

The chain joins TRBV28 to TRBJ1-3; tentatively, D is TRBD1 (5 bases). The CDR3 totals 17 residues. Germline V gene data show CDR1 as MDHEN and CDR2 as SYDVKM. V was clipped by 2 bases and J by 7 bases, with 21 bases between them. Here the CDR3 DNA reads TGTGCCAGCAGTTTAGAACCGGAGACCAGTACAGGCAACACCATATATTTT. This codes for CASSLEPETSTGNTIYF. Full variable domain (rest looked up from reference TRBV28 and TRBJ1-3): DVKVTQSSRYLVKRTGEKVFLECVQDMDHENMFWYRQDPGLGLRLIYFSYDVKMKEKGDIPEGYSVSREKKERFSLILESASTNQTSMYLCASSLEPETSTGNTIYFGEGSWLTVV.

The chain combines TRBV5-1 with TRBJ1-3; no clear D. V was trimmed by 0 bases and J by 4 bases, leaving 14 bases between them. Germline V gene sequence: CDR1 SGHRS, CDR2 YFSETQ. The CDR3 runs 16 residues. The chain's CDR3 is CASSLAGSRRGNTIYF. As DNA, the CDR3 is TGCGCCAGCAGCTTGGCGGGCAGCCGCCGGGGAAACACCATATATTTT. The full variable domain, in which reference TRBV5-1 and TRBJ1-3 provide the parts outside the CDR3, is KAGVTQTPRYLIKTRGQQVTLSCSPISGHRSVSWYQQTPGQGLQFLFEYFSETQRNKGNFPGRFSGRQFSNSRSEMNVSTLELGDSALYLCASSLAGSRRGNTIYFGEGSWLTVV.

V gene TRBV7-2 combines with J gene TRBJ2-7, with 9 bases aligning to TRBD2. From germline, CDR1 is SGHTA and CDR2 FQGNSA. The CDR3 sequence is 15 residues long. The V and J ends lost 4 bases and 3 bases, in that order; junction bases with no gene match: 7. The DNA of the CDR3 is TGTGCCAGCAGCTCGGGACTAGCTCTATACTACGAGCAGTACTTC. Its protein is CASSSGLALYYEQYF.

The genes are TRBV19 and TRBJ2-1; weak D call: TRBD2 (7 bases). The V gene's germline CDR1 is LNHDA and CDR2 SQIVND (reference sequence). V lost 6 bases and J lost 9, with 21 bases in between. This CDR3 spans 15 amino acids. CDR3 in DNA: TGTGCCAGTAGCACAGCCCCTCTAGGGGGGGGTGAGCAGTTCTTC. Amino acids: CASSTAPLGGGEQFF.

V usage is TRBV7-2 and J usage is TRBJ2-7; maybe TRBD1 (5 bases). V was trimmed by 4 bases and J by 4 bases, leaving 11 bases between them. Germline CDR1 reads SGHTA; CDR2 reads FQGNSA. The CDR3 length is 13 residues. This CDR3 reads CASSSSRQYEQYF. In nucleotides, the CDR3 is TGTGCCAGCAGCTCCAGCCGACAGTACGAGCAGTACTTC. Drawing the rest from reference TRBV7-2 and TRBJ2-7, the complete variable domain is GAGVSQSPSNKVTEKGKDVELRCDPISGHTALYWYRQSLGQGLEFLIYFQGNSAPDKSGLPSDRFSAERTGGSVSTLTIQRTQQEDSAVYLCASSSSRQYEQYFGPGTRLTVT.

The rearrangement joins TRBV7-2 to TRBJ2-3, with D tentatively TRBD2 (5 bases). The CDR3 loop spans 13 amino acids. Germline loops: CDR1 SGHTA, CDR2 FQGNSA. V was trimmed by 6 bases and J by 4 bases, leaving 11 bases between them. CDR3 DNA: TGTGCCAGCAGGCTAGACGGGGCAGATACGCAGTATTTT. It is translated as CASRLDGADTQYF. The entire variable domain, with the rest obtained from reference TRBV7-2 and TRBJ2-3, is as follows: GAGVSQSPSNKVTEKGKDVELRCDPISGHTALYWYRQSLGQGLEFLIYFQGNSAPDKSGLPSDRFSAERTGGSVSTLTIQRTQQEDSAVYLCASRLDGADTQYFGPGTRLTVL.

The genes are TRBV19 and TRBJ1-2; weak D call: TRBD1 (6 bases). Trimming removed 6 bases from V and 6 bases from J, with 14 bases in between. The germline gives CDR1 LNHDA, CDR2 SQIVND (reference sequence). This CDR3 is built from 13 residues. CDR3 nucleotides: TGTGCCAGTAGATTGTACAGGGAAGATGGCTACACCTTC. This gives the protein CASRLYREDGYTF.